This entry features one TCR beta chain sequence. Its specificity is not known. This sample is part of a study of cytomegalovirus exposure and HLA in healthy donors. TCRdb's table, derived via immunoSEQ multiplex PCR, lists solely in-frame clones and lacks some. The sample carries approximately 88,000 clones, roughly 96% recorded once. The study's findings and limits: Researchers counted approximately 160 TCR beta chains as cytomegalovirus-associated. A subsequent analysis found that TCR clusters from the first cohort also tended to co-occur in the approximately 130 validation repertoires, with about 95% of cluster scores above 0.

This clonotype originated in a woman aged 18-29 years in good health and CMV-seronegative. Sequenced: PBMCs.

CDR3 coding DNA: TGTGCCAGTAGACCGGGACAGGCCGCTGGAAACACCATATATTTT. It is translated as CASRPGQAAGNTIYF. The chain joins TRBV19 to TRBJ1-3, with 8 positions matching TRBD1. The trim removed 6 bases at V and 2 bases at J, leaving 6 bases unmatched. CDR3 size: 15 residues. The germline V gene encodes CDR1 LNHDA and CDR2 SQIVND (reference sequence).